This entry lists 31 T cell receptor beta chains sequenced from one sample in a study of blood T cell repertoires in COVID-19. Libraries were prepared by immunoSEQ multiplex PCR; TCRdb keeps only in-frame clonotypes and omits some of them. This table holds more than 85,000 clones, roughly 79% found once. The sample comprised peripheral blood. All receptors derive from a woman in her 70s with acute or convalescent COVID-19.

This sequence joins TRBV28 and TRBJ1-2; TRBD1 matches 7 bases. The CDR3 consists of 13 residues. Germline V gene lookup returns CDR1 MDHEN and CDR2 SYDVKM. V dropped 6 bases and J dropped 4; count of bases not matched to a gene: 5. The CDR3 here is CASRTGPLYGYTF. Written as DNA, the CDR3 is TGTGCCAGCAGGACAGGGCCCCTCTATGGCTACACCTTC.

The CDR3 here is CSAATGGWADTQYF. The DNA for the CDR3 is TGCAGCGCCGCTACAGGGGGCTGGGCAGATACGCAGTATTTT. The chain recombines TRBV29-1 with TRBJ2-3; the match to TRBD1 covers 9 bases. Losses at the gene ends were 7 bases for V and 4 bases for J; bases not matched to a gene: 9. Germline CDR1 is SQVTM and CDR2 is ANQGSEA. There are 14 residues in the CDR3.

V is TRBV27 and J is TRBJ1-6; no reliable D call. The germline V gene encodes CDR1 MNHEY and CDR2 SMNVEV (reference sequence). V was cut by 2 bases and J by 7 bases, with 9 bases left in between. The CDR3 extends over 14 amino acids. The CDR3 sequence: CASSLGVINSPLHF. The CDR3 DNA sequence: TGTGCCAGCAGTTTAGGAGTGATAAATTCACCCCTCCACTTT.

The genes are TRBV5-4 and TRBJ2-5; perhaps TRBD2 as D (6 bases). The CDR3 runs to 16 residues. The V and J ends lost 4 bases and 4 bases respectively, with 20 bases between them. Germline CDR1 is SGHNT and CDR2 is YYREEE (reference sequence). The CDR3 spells CASSPSGPRRGETQYF. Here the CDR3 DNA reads TGTGCCAGCAGCCCCAGCGGACCGCGGAGGGGAGAGACCCAGTACTTC.

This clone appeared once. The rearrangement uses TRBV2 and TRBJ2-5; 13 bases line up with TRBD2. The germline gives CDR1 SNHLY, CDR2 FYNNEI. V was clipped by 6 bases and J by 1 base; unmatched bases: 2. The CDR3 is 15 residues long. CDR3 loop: CASSRLAGGQETQYF. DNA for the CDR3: TGTGCCAGCAGCCGACTAGCGGGGGGCCAAGAGACCCAGTACTTC. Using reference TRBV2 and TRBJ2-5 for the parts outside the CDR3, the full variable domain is EPEVTQTPSHQVTQMGQEVILRCVPISNHLYFYWYRQILGQKVEFLVSFYNNEISEKSEIFDDQFSVERPDGSNFTLKIRSTKLEDSAMYFCASSRLAGGQETQYFGPGTRLLVL.

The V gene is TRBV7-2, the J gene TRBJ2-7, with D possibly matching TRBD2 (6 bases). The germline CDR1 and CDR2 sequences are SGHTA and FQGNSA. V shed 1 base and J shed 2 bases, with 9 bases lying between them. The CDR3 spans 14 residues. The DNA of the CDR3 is TGTGCCAGCAGCTTAGGGCTAGCGCCCTACGAGCAGTACTTC. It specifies CASSLGLAPYEQYF.

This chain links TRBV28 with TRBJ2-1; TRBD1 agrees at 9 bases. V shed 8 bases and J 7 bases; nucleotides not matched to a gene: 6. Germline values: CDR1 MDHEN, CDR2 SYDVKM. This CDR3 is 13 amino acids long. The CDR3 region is CASRTQGANEQFF. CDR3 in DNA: TGTGCCAGCCGCACACAGGGGGCGAATGAGCAGTTCTTC.

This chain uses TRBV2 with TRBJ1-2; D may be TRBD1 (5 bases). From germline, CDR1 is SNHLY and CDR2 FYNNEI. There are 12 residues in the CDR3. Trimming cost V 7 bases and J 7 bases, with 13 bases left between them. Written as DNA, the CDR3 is TGTGCCAGCACCCCCGGGGGTTTTGGCTACACCTTC. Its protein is CASTPGGFGYTF.

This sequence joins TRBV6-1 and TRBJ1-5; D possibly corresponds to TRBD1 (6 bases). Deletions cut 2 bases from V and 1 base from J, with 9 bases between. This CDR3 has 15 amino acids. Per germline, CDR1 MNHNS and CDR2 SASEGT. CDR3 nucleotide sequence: TGTGCCAGCAGTGAAACAGGGCTGAGCAATCAGCCCCAGCATTTT. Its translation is CASSETGLSNQPQHF.

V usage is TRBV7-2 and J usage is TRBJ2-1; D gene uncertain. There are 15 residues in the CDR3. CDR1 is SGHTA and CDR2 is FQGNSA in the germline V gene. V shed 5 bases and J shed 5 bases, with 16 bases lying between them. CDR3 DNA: TGTGCCAGCAGCCCCCGGTCAGGTACGGACAATGAGCAGTTCTTC. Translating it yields CASSPRSGTDNEQFF.

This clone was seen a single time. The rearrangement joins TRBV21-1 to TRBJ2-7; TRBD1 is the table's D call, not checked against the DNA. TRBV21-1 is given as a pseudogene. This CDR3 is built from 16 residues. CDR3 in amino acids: CASSKVSGLTSYEQYF. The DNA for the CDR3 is TGTGCCAGCAGCAAAGTAAGTGGGCTGACCTCCTACGAGCAGTACTTC.

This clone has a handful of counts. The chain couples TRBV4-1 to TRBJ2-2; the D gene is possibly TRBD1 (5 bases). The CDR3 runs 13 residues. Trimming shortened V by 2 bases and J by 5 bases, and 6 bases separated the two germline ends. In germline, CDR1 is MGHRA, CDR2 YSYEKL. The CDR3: CASSQQGTGELFF. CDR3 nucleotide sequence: TGCGCCAGCAGCCAACAGGGAACCGGGGAGCTGTTTTTT.

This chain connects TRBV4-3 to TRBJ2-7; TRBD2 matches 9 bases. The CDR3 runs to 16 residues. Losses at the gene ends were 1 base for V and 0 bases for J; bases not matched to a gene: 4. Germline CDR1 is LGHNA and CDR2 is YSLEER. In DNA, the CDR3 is TGCGCCAGCAGCCAAGGACTAGCGGCAAGCTCCTACGAGCAGTACTTC. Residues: CASSQGLAASSYEQYF.

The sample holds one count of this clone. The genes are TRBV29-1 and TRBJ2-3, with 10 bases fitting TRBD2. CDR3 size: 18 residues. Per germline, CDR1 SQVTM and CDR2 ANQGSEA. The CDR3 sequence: CSSRGDGLAGVFSDTQYF. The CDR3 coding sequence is TGCAGTAGTCGGGGTGACGGGCTAGCGGGAGTTTTTTCAGATACGCAGTATTTT.

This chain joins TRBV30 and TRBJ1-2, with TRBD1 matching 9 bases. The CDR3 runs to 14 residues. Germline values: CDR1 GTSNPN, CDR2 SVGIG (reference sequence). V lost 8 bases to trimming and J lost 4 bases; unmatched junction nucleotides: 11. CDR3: CARHRTGDTYGYTF. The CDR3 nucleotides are TGTGCCCGCCATAGGACAGGGGATACCTATGGCTACACCTTC.

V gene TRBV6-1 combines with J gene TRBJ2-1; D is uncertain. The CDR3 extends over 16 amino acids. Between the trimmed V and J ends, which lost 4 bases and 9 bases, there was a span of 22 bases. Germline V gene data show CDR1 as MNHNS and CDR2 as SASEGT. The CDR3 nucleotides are TGTGCCAGCAGTGCCACGACTCTCCCCGCCCCCGCTGAGCAGTTCTTC. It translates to CASSATTLPAPAEQFF.

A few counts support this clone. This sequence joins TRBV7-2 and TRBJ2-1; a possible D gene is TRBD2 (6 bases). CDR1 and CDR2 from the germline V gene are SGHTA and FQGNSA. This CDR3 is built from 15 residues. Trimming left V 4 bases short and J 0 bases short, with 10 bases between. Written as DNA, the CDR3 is TGTGCCAGCAGCTGGGACGGGAGCTCCTACAATGAGCAGTTCTTC. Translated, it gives CASSWDGSSYNEQFF.

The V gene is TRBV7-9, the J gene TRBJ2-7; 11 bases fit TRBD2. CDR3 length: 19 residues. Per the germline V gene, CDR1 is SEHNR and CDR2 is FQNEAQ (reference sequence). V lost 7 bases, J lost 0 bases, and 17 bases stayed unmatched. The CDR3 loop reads CASTPFLASGGRSSYEQYF. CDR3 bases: TGTGCCAGCACCCCCTTTTTGGCTAGCGGGGGGAGGAGCTCCTACGAGCAGTACTTC.

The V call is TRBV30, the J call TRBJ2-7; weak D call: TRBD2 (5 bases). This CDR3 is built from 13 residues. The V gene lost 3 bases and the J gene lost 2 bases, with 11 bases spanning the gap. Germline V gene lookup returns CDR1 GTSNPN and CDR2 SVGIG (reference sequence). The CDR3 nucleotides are TGTGCCTGGAGATTCGAGGGCACCTACGAGCAGTACTTC. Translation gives CAWRFEGTYEQYF.

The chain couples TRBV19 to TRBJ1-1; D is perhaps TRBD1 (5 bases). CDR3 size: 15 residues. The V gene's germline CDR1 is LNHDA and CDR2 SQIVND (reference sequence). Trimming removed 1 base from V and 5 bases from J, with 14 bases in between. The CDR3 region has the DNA TGTGCCAGTAGTATAGGGGGCAGGGCGTGGACTGAAGCTTTCTTT. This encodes CASSIGGRAWTEAFF.

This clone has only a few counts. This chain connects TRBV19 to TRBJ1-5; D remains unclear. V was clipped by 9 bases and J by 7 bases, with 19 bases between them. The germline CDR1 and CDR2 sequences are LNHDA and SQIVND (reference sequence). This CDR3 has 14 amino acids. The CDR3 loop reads CASRRTEVGQPQHF. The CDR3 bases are TGTGCCAGCAGGAGAACGGAGGTCGGCCAGCCCCAGCATTTT.

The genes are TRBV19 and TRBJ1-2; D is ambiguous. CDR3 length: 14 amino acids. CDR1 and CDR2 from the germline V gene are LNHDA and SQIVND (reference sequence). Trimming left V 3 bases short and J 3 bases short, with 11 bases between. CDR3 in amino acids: CASSIQADHYGYTF. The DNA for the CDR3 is TGTGCCAGTAGTATCCAGGCAGACCACTATGGCTACACCTTC.

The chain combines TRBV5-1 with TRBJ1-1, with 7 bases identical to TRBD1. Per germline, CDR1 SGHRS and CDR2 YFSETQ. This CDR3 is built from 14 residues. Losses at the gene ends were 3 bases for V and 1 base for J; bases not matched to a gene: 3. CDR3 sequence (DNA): TGCGCCAGCAGCTCCCAGGGGGAGAACACTGAAGCTTTCTTT. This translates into CASSSQGENTEAFF.

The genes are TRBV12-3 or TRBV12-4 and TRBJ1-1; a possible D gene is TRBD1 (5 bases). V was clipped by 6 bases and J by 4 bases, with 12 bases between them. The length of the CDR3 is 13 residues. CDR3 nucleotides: TGTGCCAGCAGCCGTCTAACAGGCACTGAAGCTTTCTTT. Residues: CASSRLTGTEAFF.

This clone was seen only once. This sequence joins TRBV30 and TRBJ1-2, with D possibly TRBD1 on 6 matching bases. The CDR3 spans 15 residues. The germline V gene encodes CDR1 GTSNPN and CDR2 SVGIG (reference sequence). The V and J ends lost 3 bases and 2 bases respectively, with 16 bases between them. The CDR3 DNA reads TGTGCCTGGAGGCTACAGGGAGCCCTCAACTATGGCTACACCTTC. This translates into CAWRLQGALNYGYTF.

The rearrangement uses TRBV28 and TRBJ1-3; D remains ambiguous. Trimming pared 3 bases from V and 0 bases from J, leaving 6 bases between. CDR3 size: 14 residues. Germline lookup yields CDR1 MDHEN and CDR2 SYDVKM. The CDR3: CASSFSHSGNTIYF. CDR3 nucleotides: TGTGCCAGCAGTTTTTCCCACTCTGGAAACACCATATATTTT.

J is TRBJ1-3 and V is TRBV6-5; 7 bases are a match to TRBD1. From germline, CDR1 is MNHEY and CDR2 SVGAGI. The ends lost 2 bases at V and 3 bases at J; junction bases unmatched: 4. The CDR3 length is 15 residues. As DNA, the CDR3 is TGTGCCAGCAGTTACGGACAGGCAATTGGAAACACCATATATTTT. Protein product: CASSYGQAIGNTIYF.

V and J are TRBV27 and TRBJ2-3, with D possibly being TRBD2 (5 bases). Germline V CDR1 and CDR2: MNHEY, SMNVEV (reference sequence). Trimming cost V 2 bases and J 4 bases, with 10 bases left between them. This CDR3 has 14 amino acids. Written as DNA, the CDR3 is TGTGCCAGCAGTTTAATACCCGGGGCAGATACGCAGTATTTT. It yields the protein CASSLIPGADTQYF.

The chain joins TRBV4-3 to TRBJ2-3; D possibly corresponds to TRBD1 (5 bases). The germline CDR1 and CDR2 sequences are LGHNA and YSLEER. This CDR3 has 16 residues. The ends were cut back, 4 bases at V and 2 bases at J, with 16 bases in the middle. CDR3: CASSRSQGGPTDTQYF. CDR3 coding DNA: TGCGCCAGCAGCCGGAGCCAGGGCGGCCCCACAGATACGCAGTATTTT.

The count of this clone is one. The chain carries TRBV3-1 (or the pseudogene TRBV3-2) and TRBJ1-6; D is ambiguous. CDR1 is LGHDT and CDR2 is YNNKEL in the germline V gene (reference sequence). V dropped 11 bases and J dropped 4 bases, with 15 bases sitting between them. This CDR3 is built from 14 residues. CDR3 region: CASSSVPYNSPLHF. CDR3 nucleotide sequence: TGTGCCTCCTCCTCAGTCCCTTATAATTCACCCCTCCACTTT.

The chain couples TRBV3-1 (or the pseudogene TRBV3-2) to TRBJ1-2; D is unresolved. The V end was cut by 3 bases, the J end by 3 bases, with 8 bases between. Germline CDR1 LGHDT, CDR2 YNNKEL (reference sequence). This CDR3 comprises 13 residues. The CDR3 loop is CASSHSGDYGYTF. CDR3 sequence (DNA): TGTGCCAGCAGCCACTCCGGAGACTATGGCTACACCTTC.